Listed below are T cell receptor beta chains from one sample, sequenced in a study of tumor-infiltrating lymphocytes in primary liver carcinoma. Using its own MiXCR run on the multiplex PCR reads, TCRdb lists one record per CDR3 protein. The sample has about 54,000 distinct CDR3 sequences, about 73% seen once; the top ten hold 25%. Input material: liver tumor tissue from sampling region 2. The receptors come from a man in his forties with primary liver carcinoma and hepatitis B virus infection. Each CDR3 is given with its conserved first and last residue. Each record gives: J gene, V gene, CDR3 protein.

TRBJ2-1 TRBV25-1 CASSKGFEAHELFF
TRBJ2-5 TRBV29-1 CSADEITGESQYF
TRBJ2-5 TRBV29-1 CSVGGLKGNETQYF
TRBJ1-6 TRBV25-1 CASSEQPNSPLHF
TRBJ2-3 TRBV12-3/TRBV12-4 CASSFPREGPDTQYF
TRBJ2-7 TRBV24-1 CATSQGSYEQYF
TRBJ2-5 TRBV11-2 CASSLGRTSQVTQYF
TRBJ2-7 TRBV11-2 CASSLAGMRVEQYF
TRBJ1-4 TRBV6-5 CASSITGAGNEKLFF
TRBJ2-7 TRBV6-5 CASSRASSYKQYF
TRBJ2-3 TRBV11-3 CACGWGEADTQYF
TRBJ1-4 TRBV6-1 CASSAQGITNDRLFF
TRBJ2-7 TRBV6-5 CASSYWRDGNYEWYF
TRBJ2-7 TRBV11-2 CGSTLSELASQYF
TRBJ2-5 TRBV28 CASSFRAETQYF
TRBJ1-1 TRBV12-3/TRBV12-4 CASSRGHRGEAFF
TRBJ2-7 TRBV5-1 CASGWTGDTYEQYF
TRBJ2-1 TRBV11-2 CASSPRGRSEQFF
TRBJ2-7 TRBV15 CATRRDYDVSYEQYF
TRBJ1-2 TRBV5-6 CASSIQGARGFDYTF
TRBJ2-2 TRBV10-3 CAISGTSGNAGKLFF
TRBJ2-1 TRBV7-2 CASGASGRREQFF
TRBJ2-5 TRBV7-9 CASSLADVTQYF
TRBJ2-2 TRBV6-1 CASSTYRVRDTGELFF
TRBJ2-7 TRBV11-2 CASSLERRNGQYF
TRBJ2-5 TRBV24-1 CATSDDREETLYF
TRBJ1-5 TRBV7-3 CASSQNRVDQPQHF
TRBJ2-7 TRBV2 CATTDTATYEQYF
TRBJ2-1 TRBV29-1 CNVGLSRKEQFF
TRBJ1-4 TRBV6-6 CAISLGSHNEKLFF
TRBJ2-2 TRBV20-1 CSVREKGAGEPFF
TRBJ2-3 TRBV4-1 CASSLKRGGRTDTQYF
TRBJ2-1 TRBV29-1 CSVDSLGESYNGQFF
TRBJ1-1 TRBV6-5 CASSPRPTGMSTEAFF
TRBJ2-5 TRBV5-1 CASNPLAGGSQETQYF
TRBJ2-6 TRBV2 CASSDISGAKVLTF
TRBJ2-3 TRBV12-3/TRBV12-4 CASSSLSGSATDMEYF
TRBJ2-1 TRBV6-1 CASSEQGRNEQLF
TRBJ2-1 TRBV29-1 CSVEWDKIRSYNKRFF
TRBJ2-5 TRBV6-2/TRBV6-3 CASTGKGPQETQYF